The 5 T cell receptor beta chains given below trace back to one sample, sequenced in a study of CXCR3-negative and CXCR3-positive naive CD8 T cells. General study findings and limits: Relative to CXCR3-negative naive cells, CXCR3-positive naive cells had more hydrophobic TRB CDR3s.

The method, 5' RACE with UMI labels, was used to prepare the TRB cDNA libraries. TCRdb re-called the 5' RACE reads and shows each CDR3 protein once, DNA omitted. The sample has thousands of distinct CDR3 sequences. Their target antigens are unknown. Input material: naive CXCR3+ CD8+ T cells from blood. Subset: CD45RO-CCR7+CD27+CD95- naive CD8+ T cells expressing CXCR3 (TNR3+). The source of these receptors is a human donor in good health. Some clones in this sample may be carry-over from other donors' samples.

The CDR3 spells CASSFESISYEQYF. J is TRBJ2-7 and V is TRBV28. This CDR3 is built from 14 residues. Germline V CDR1 and CDR2: MDHEN, SYDVKM.

Measured by frequency, this clonotype is medium-sized. The chain joins TRBV6-6 to TRBJ2-6; TCRdb selects TRBD1, and the lack of DNA leaves this call unchecked. The CDR3 runs 16 residues. The V gene's germline CDR1 is MNHNY and CDR2 SVGAGI (reference sequence). CDR3 amino acids: CASGPEVGYGANVLTF.

The CDR3 here is CASSSPQTGTHEQFF. The rearrangement joins TRBV7-9 to TRBJ2-1; TCRdb outputs TRBD1, but without DNA this stays unchecked. The CDR3 loop spans 15 amino acids. Germline CDR1 is SEHNR and CDR2 is FQNEAQ (reference sequence).

Judged by frequency, this clonotype is medium-sized. The chain links TRBV29-1 to TRBJ2-1; TCRdb names TRBD2, which stays unverified in the absence of DNA. The germline CDR1 and CDR2 sequences are SQVTM and ANQGSEA. The CDR3 sequence is 16 residues long. The CDR3 reads CSAGLAGGGERNEQFF.

The chain links TRBV19 to TRBJ1-1; TCRdb's D gene call, TRBD1, goes unchecked for lack of DNA. Germline CDR1 is LNHDA and CDR2 is SQIVND (reference sequence). CDR3 length: 13 residues. The CDR3 here is CASSIQGNTEAFF. Full variable domain (outside the CDR3, taken from reference TRBV19 and TRBJ1-1): DGGITQSPKYLFRKEGQNVTLSCEQNLNHDAMYWYRQDPGQGLRLIYYSQIVNDFQKGDIAEGYSVSREKKESFPLTVTSAQKNPTAFYLCASSIQGNTEAFFGQGTRLTVV.